The next 18 T cell receptor beta chains were all read from a single sample in a study of T-cell reconstitution after alpha-beta-depleted transplantation in children. The TCRbeta library incorporated unique molecular identifiers. TCRdb fed the PCR reads into MiXCR, producing one record per CDR3 protein. The sample holds 500,000 to 600,000 distinct CDR3 sequences, over 20% seen once. Sample: PBMCs, taken before TCRalphabeta/CD19-depleted stem cell transplant. The receptor set was obtained from a boy under three years old with Wiskott-Aldrich syndrome, due to receive a stem cell transplant.

The V and J genes are TRBV5-1 and TRBJ2-1; TRBD2 aligns across 11 bases. The CDR3 loop spans 20 amino acids. The V and J ends lost 0 bases and 0 bases, in that order; junction bases with no gene match: 11. Looked up from germline, CDR1 is SGHRS and CDR2 is YFSETQ. CDR3 bases: TGCGCCAGCAGCTTGGTTATTTTAGCGGGAGGGCCGAGCTCCTACAATGAGCAGTTCTTC. Its translation: CASSLVILAGGPSSYNEQFF.

This chain joins TRBV7-8 and TRBJ2-5, with 8 positions matching TRBD2. There are 15 residues in the CDR3. CDR1 is SGHVS, CDR2 FQNEAQ, per germline. The J segment lost 1 base and the V segment lost 7 bases, leaving 8 bases of the junction unmatched. The CDR3 DNA sequence: TGTGCCAGCAAGGAAGCGGGAGCCCTCCAAGAGACCCAGTACTTC. Amino acid sequence: CASKEAGALQETQYF.

The CDR3 region is CASSQGPGQRVTSLGNTIYF. The CDR3 bases are TGTGCCAGCAGCCAAGGCCCGGGACAGAGAGTAACCTCCCTCGGAAACACCATATATTTT. The chain links TRBV4-2 to TRBJ1-3, with 7 nucleotides matching TRBD1. The CDR3 totals 20 residues. Trimming took 1 base from V and 4 from J; bases not matched to a gene: 19. Germline V gene data show CDR1 as LGHNA and CDR2 as YNFKEQ.

This chain uses TRBV12-3 or TRBV12-4 with TRBJ1-2; a weak D match, TRBD1 (5 bases). The CDR3 length is 17 residues. Trimming pared 5 bases from V and 1 base from J, leaving 20 bases between. This chain's CDR3 is CASSPGSGGRLNYGYTF. The CDR3 region has the DNA TGTGCCAGCAGTCCGGGCTCGGGGGGTCGCCTTAACTATGGCTACACCTTC.

The J gene is TRBJ1-3, the V gene TRBV6-1; D is possibly TRBD1 (6 bases). From germline, CDR1 is MNHNS and CDR2 SASEGT. Trimming left V 11 bases short and J 0 bases short, with 14 bases between. The CDR3 spans 14 residues. CDR3 DNA: TGTGCCGGAAGAGGACAGCTCTCTGGAAACACCATATATTTT. As protein: CAGRGQLSGNTIYF.

The chain carries TRBV12-3 or TRBV12-4 and TRBJ2-7; 7 positions agree with TRBD2. The CDR3 is 15 amino acids. V lost 2 bases and J lost 10; bases outside the gene matches: 14. The CDR3 loop is CASSLYLPGRERQYF. The CDR3 region has the DNA TGTGCCAGCAGTTTATACCTACCGGGGCGGGAGCGCCAGTACTTC.

This chain joins TRBV25-1 and TRBJ2-7, with no clear D. CDR3 length: 13 residues. CDR1 and CDR2 (germline): MGHDK, SYGVNS. Trimming took 2 bases from V and 6 from J, leaving 11 bases between them. The CDR3 protein is CASSEVIGVEQYF. In DNA, the CDR3 is TGTGCCAGCAGTGAAGTGATCGGTGTCGAGCAGTACTTC.

The rearrangement joins TRBV5-6 to TRBJ2-6; D may be TRBD2 (5 bases). The V end lost 5 bases, the J end lost 0 bases, and 12 bases lay between the germline ends. CDR1 and CDR2 from the germline V gene are SGHDT and YYEEEE. The CDR3 extends over 16 amino acids. DNA for the CDR3: TGTGCCAGCAGGAAGGACTCTAACTCTGGGGCCAACGTCCTGACTTTC. This translates into CASRKDSNSGANVLTF.

This clonotype has a handful of counts. This chain uses TRBV20-1 with TRBJ2-7; D may be TRBD1 or TRBD2 (5 bases each). In germline, CDR1 is DFQATT, CDR2 SNEGSKA (reference sequence). This CDR3 has 12 amino acids. V shed 0 bases and J shed 6 bases, with 9 bases lying between them. In DNA, the CDR3 is TGCAGTGCTAGAGACACGGGGCGCGAGCAGTACTTC. Translated, it gives CSARDTGREQYF.

For this clonotype: The germline gene is not matched at one end of the junction; a read error may be the cause. The chain employs TRBV29-1 and TRBJ2-7, with D perhaps assigned TRBD1 or TRBD2 (5 bases each). The CDR3 runs 14 residues. Germline V CDR1 and CDR2: SQVTM, ANQGSEA. The CDR3 DNA reads TGCAGCGTCCGAGGGGCGGGTCAAACCTACGTGCAGTACTTC. Amino acids: CSVRGAGQTYVQYF.

V gene TRBV6-5 combines with J gene TRBJ1-1; possibly TRBD1 for D (6 bases). With 0 bases removed from V and 3 bases from J, the gap between germline ends came to 14 bases. The germline V gene encodes CDR1 MNHEY and CDR2 SVGAGI. The CDR3 covers 16 residues. CDR3 sequence (DNA): TGTGCCAGCAGTTACTCTCGGGTGAGGGGGGACACTGAAGCTTTCTTT. Translated: CASSYSRVRGDTEAFF.

This clonotype was recorded a few times. The chain is built from TRBV5-1 and TRBJ2-7, with TRBD2 matching 14 bases. The CDR3 has 15 residues. CDR1 SGHRS and CDR2 YFSETQ come from the germline V gene. Unmatched junction bases numbered 6, after V lost 4 bases and J lost 6 bases. CDR3 sequence (DNA): TGCGCCAGCAGCAGGGGACTAGCGGGAGCGGGCGAGCAGTACTTC. Amino acids: CASSRGLAGAGEQYF.

The J gene is TRBJ2-6, the V gene TRBV19, with a tentative D call TRBD1 (6 bases). V was clipped by 5 bases and J by 2 bases, with 10 bases between them. Germline loops: CDR1 LNHDA, CDR2 SQIVND (reference sequence). The CDR3 runs 15 residues. The DNA of the CDR3 is TGTGCCAGTAGTCCCAGGACAGCTGGGGCCAACGTCCTGACTTTC. Residues: CASSPRTAGANVLTF.

This clonotype was observed a few times. The V call is TRBV10-2, the J call TRBJ1-1; maybe TRBD1 (6 bases). This CDR3 contains 12 residues. Germline V gene sequence: CDR1 WSHSY, CDR2 SAAADI. V was cut by 8 bases and J by 3 bases, with 10 bases left in between. The CDR3 loop reads CASCRGDTEAFF. DNA of the CDR3: TGCGCCAGCTGCAGGGGAGACACTGAAGCTTTCTTT.

This chain connects TRBV20-1 to TRBJ2-7; 7 nucleotides match TRBD1. V was pared by 3 bases and J by 0 bases, with 5 bases of the junction left unmatched. CDR3 size: 14 residues. Germline values: CDR1 DFQATT, CDR2 SNEGSKA (reference sequence). The CDR3 region is CSARRGRDSYEQYF. As DNA, the CDR3 is TGCAGTGCTAGGAGGGGGCGAGACTCCTACGAGCAGTACTTC.

V and J are TRBV4-2 and TRBJ1-6; weak D call: TRBD1 (6 bases). The V and J ends lost 0 bases and 5 bases respectively, with 8 bases between them. The CDR3 spans 15 residues. CDR1 and CDR2 from the germline V gene are LGHNA and YNFKEQ. The CDR3 sequence: CASSQERQDNSPLHF. CDR3 bases: TGTGCCAGCAGCCAAGAACGACAGGATAATTCACCCCTCCACTTT.

V is TRBV20-1 and J is TRBJ2-1, with TRBD2 identical over 8 bases. In germline, CDR1 is DFQATT, CDR2 SNEGSKA (reference sequence). V shed 4 bases, J shed 3 bases, and the junction held 8 bases outside the gene matches. This CDR3 region has 15 residues. CDR3 in amino acids: CSATWTSLSYNEQFF. CDR3 coding DNA: TGCAGTGCTACCTGGACTAGCTTAAGCTACAATGAGCAGTTCTTC.

The chain recombines TRBV18 with TRBJ1-1; D is ambiguous. The V end lost 0 bases, the J end lost 1 base, and 6 bases lay between the germline ends. The CDR3 has 14 amino acids. The germline gives CDR1 KGHSH, CDR2 LQKENI. The CDR3: CASSPPSRNTEAFF. In DNA form, the CDR3 reads TGTGCCAGCTCACCACCGAGCAGGAACACTGAAGCTTTCTTT.